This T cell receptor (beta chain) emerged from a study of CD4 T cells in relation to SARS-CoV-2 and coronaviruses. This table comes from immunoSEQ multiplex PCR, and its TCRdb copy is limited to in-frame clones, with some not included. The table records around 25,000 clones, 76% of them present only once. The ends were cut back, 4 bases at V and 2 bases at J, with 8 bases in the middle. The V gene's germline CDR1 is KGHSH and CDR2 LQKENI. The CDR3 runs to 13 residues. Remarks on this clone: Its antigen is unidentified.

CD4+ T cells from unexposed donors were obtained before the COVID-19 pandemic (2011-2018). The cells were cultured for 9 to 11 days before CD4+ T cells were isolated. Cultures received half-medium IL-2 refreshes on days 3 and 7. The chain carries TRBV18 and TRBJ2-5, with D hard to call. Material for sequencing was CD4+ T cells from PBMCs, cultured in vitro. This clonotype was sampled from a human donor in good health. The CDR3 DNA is TGTGCCAGCTCACGTGGCGGACAAGAGACCCAGTACTTC. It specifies CASSRGGQETQYF.